This T cell receptor (beta chain) was identified in a study of shared clonotypes between healthy human individuals. Study-level findings and limits: Exclusively blood specimens were collected; tissue repertoires likely differ. Non-shared clonotypes displayed generation probabilities falling below those of clonotypes present in all four donors.

Memory CD4+ cells were the fraction left after CD45RA+ naive selection. Sorted-subset replicate PCRs used 200 ng of genomic DNA. This amount corresponded to about 30,000 T cell genomes. Generated by immunoSEQ multiplex PCR, the TCRdb table keeps only in-frame clones and is missing some. Found here are a few hundred thousand clones, approximately 65% of them singletons; the top ten hold 11%. The V end was cut by 7 bases, the J end by 1 base, with 16 bases between. The germline gives CDR1 MRHNA, CDR2 SNTAGT. The CDR3 sequence is 15 residues long. As regards this clone: The antigen remains undetermined.

The sample consisted of memory CD4+ T cells sorted from blood. Sample subset: CD45RA-negative fraction. This clonotype was obtained from a man younger than 40 in good health. V and J are TRBV6-4 and TRBJ1-1; D may be TRBD1 (6 bases). The CDR3 here is CASKPDRGTNTEAFF. The CDR3 DNA is TGTGCCAGCAAGCCGGATAGGGGGACGAACACTGAAGCTTTCTTT.